Presented here are 4 T cell receptor beta chains from one specimen sequenced in a study of blood T cell repertoires in COVID-19. Clones were sequenced by immunoSEQ multiplex PCR, and TCRdb holds only the in-frame ones, with some missing. The sample shows 29,000 or so clones, around nine tenths of them seen only once. Sequences were obtained from peripheral blood. Source of these receptors: a human donor in a cohort sampled during active COVID-19. The donor label of this sample is uncertain.

This chain joins TRBV4-1 and TRBJ1-4; D uncertain. Looked up from germline, CDR1 is MGHRA and CDR2 is YSYEKL. V was trimmed by 1 base and J by 6 bases, leaving 9 bases between them. CDR3 size: 14 residues. The CDR3 spells CASSQGMRDEKLFF. The DNA of the CDR3 is TGCGCCAGCAGCCAAGGAATGAGGGATGAAAAACTGTTTTTT.

V and J are TRBV18 and TRBJ1-3; D remains ambiguous. The CDR3 covers 15 residues. Germline V lookup: CDR1 KGHSH, CDR2 LQKENI. V lost 0 bases and J lost 0, with 6 bases in between. CDR3 sequence (DNA): TGTGCCAGCTCACCACCGAGTGTCTCTGGAAACACCATATATTTT. As protein: CASSPPSVSGNTIYF.

There are a few counts of this clone. The V and J genes are TRBV4-2 and TRBJ2-1; 10 bases align to TRBD2. V dropped 0 bases and J dropped 6; count of bases not matched to a gene: 2. The CDR3 sequence is 15 residues long. Germline loops: CDR1 LGHNA, CDR2 YNFKEQ. The CDR3 loop reads CASSQDRTSGNEQFF. Here the CDR3 DNA reads TGTGCCAGCAGCCAAGACCGGACTAGCGGCAATGAGCAGTTCTTC.

DNA of the CDR3: TGTGCCAGCAGCCACCAGGGTGGTCGGGAGCATCCCAAAAACATTCAGTACTTC. Its translation is CASSHQGGREHPKNIQYF. The chain employs TRBV5-5 and TRBJ2-4, with D tentatively TRBD2 (6 bases). Trimming shortened V by 4 bases and J by 2 bases, and 22 bases separated the two germline ends. From germline, CDR1 is SGHKS and CDR2 YYEKEE (reference sequence). This CDR3 has 18 residues.